A single sample gave rise to the 6 T cell receptor beta chains below, sequenced in a study of blood T cell repertoires in COVID-19. Repertoires were generated with immunoSEQ multiplex PCR, while TCRdb's copy carries only in-frame clones and drops some. Among about 130,000 clones listed, just under 85% were seen once. Source material: peripheral blood. The receptors were gathered from a woman aged 80 or over with acute or convalescent COVID-19.

The V and J genes are TRBV7-3 and TRBJ1-6, with D uncertain. CDR3 length equals 13 residues. The germline gives CDR1 SGHTA, CDR2 FQGTGA. Trimming removed 0 bases at V and 6 bases at J, with 3 bases between. The CDR3 reads CASSLTLNSPLHF. The CDR3 DNA reads TGTGCCAGCAGCTTAACCCTTAATTCACCCCTCCACTTT.

This clone was observed once. The V gene is TRBV11-2, the J gene TRBJ1-1; D gene uncertain. CDR3 length: 13 residues. Trimming removed 3 bases from V and 3 bases from J, with 8 bases in between. The germline CDR1 and CDR2 sequences are SGHAT and FQNNGV. CDR3 bases: TGTGCCAGCAGCTTTCGCAGTGACACTGAAGCTTTCTTT. This gives the protein CASSFRSDTEAFF.

This chain uses TRBV30 with TRBJ2-7; perhaps TRBD1 as D (5 bases). CDR3 length: 15 amino acids. The germline CDR1 and CDR2 sequences are GTSNPN and SVGIG (reference sequence). V gave up 2 bases and J gave up 1 base, with 15 bases separating them. In DNA, the CDR3 is TGTGCCTGGAGTAATCGACAGAGCTGGTCCTACGAGCAGTACTTC. It yields the protein CAWSNRQSWSYEQYF.

This clone was counted once. The chain recombines TRBV5-4 with TRBJ1-6; D may be TRBD1 (5 bases). Deletions cut 0 bases from V and 7 bases from J, with 11 bases between. The CDR3 spans 15 residues. CDR1 is SGHNT and CDR2 is YYREEE in the germline V gene (reference sequence). In DNA, the CDR3 is TGTGCCAGCAGCTTGGCAGGGATGGGCAATTCACCCCTCCACTTT. It translates to CASSLAGMGNSPLHF.

The chain links TRBV6-2 or TRBV6-3 to TRBJ1-6; 8 bases fit TRBD1. The trim removed 2 bases at V and 8 bases at J, leaving 14 bases unmatched. The germline V gene encodes CDR1 MNHEY and CDR2 SVGEGT. There are 18 residues in the CDR3. CDR3 loop: CASSYPGTGFPADSPLHF. The DNA of the CDR3 is TGTGCCAGCAGTTACCCCGGGACAGGTTTCCCTGCGGATTCACCCCTCCACTTT.

The chain couples TRBV3-1 (or the pseudogene TRBV3-2) to TRBJ1-2, with TRBD1 as a possible D gene (5 bases). V dropped 2 bases and J dropped 5 bases, with 12 bases sitting between them. The CDR3 is 14 residues long. Germline V gene sequence: CDR1 LGHDT, CDR2 YNNKEL (reference sequence). The CDR3 region has the DNA TGTGCCAGCAGCCAACCTCAGGGAATGTATGGCTACACCTTC. Its protein product is CASSQPQGMYGYTF.